A single sample gave rise to the 7 T cell receptor beta chains below, sequenced in a study of PD-L1 blockade in urothelial cancer. Clones were read by immunoSEQ multiplex PCR, and TCRdb kept only the in-frame ones, dropping some. The table lists 50,000 to 75,000 clones, roughly four fifths of them singletons. Regarding time point: pretreatment peripheral blood. This sample comprised PBMCs, obtained around atezolizumab (anti-PD-L1) treatment. These receptors were obtained from a man in his 70s with urothelial cancer.

The chain uses TRBV29-1 and TRBJ2-2; the D gene is possibly TRBD2 (5 bases). V was clipped by 6 bases and J by 4 bases, with 15 bases between them. Germline V gene lookup returns CDR1 SQVTM and CDR2 ANQGSEA. The CDR3 covers 14 residues. CDR3 protein: CSVGRGKATGELFF. The CDR3 coding sequence is TGCAGCGTAGGGAGAGGGAAGGCCACCGGGGAGCTGTTTTTT.

The genes are TRBV9 and TRBJ2-7; 8 positions agree with TRBD1. Per the germline V gene, CDR1 is SGDLS and CDR2 is YYNGEE. The CDR3 loop spans 14 amino acids. Trimming removed 3 bases from V and 0 bases from J; junction bases left unmatched: 2. DNA of the CDR3: TGTGCCAGCAGCGCCACAGGGGGCTCCTACGAGCAGTACTTC. It is translated as CASSATGGSYEQYF.

The chain employs TRBV19 and TRBJ1-5; TRBD1 aligns across 11 bases. The CDR3 is made up of 15 amino acids. J was trimmed by 2 bases and V by 4 bases; bases with no gene match: 1. CDR1 and CDR2 (germline): LNHDA, SQIVND (reference sequence). The CDR3 sequence: CASSTDRGRNQPQHF. In DNA form, the CDR3 reads TGTGCCAGTAGTACGGACAGGGGGCGCAATCAGCCCCAGCATTTT.

This rearrangement joins TRBV19 to TRBJ1-6, with 8 bases that match TRBD1. V gave up 5 bases and J gave up 4 bases; unmatched junction bases: 4. Germline V gene lookup returns CDR1 LNHDA and CDR2 SQIVND (reference sequence). The CDR3 contains 15 residues. The CDR3 nucleotides read TGTGCCAGTAGTTTACGACAGGGGTATAATTCACCCCTCCACTTT. Amino acid sequence: CASSLRQGYNSPLHF.

The V gene is TRBV21-1, the J gene TRBJ2-7; the D segment call TRBD1 is taken from the table without a DNA check. TRBV21-1 corresponds to a pseudogene. The CDR3 is 16 residues long. Written as DNA, the CDR3 is TGTGCCAGCAGCGTATCGGACAGGGGGCTATTCTTCGAGCAGTACTTC. Protein: CASSVSDRGLFFEQYF.

CDR3 protein: CASSLRRASGRNEQFF. The CDR3, as DNA: TGTGCCAGCAGCCTTCGTCGGGCTAGCGGGAGAAATGAGCAGTTCTTC. The genes are TRBV14 and TRBJ2-1, with TRBD2 matching 10 bases. The V segment lost 4 bases and the J segment 7 bases; nucleotides outside the gene matches: 10. The CDR3 consists of 16 residues. Germline values: CDR1 SGHDN, CDR2 FVKESK.

This chain links TRBV19 with TRBJ2-4, with D maybe TRBD2 (5 bases). The germline gives CDR1 LNHDA, CDR2 SQIVND (reference sequence). There are 15 residues in the CDR3. V shed 3 bases and J shed 1 base, with 10 bases lying between them. The CDR3 spells CASSMLSGAKNIQYF. CDR3 bases: TGTGCCAGTAGTATGCTCTCGGGGGCCAAAAACATTCAGTACTTC.